This is a list of T cell receptor beta chains from one sample in a study of technical replicates of blood from a few donors. Clones were sequenced by immunoSEQ multiplex PCR, and TCRdb holds only the in-frame ones, with some missing. The data hold some 87,000 clones, with 85% to 95% observed a single time. Sequenced sample: T cells isolated from PBMCs. The receptor source for this set is a human donor in good health. The CDR3 runs from the conserved cysteine through the conserved F or W. D genes are given only for firm matches. Size is stated for part of the rows, as once, few or many counts, or as a class when the clone is expanded.

J gene	V gene	D gene	clone size	CDR3 protein	CDR3 DNA
TRBJ2-1	TRBV11-2	TRBD2	.	CASSLGASGRNEQFF	TGTGCCAGCAGCTTAGGAGCTAGCGGGAGAAATGAGCAGTTCTTC
TRBJ1-5	TRBV7-6	.	.	CASSPGTGGQPQHF	TGTGCCAGCAGCCCGGGGACTGGGGGTCAGCCCCAGCATTTT
TRBJ2-1	TRBV28	.	.	CASISALLNEQFF	TGTGCCAGCATCAGTGCCCTTCTCAATGAGCAGTTCTTC
TRBJ2-5	TRBV4-1	TRBD1	.	CASSQVGRGPKETQYF	TGCGCCAGCAGCCAAGTTGGCAGGGGGCCAAAAGAGACCCAGTACTTC
TRBJ1-1	TRBV12-5	.	.	CASGGGRLNTEAFF	TGTGCTAGTGGTGGAGGGCGGCTGAACACTGAAGCTTTCTTT
TRBJ2-5	TRBV6-5	TRBD2	.	CASSYSSGRVETQYF	TGTGCCAGCAGTTACTCTAGCGGGAGGGTAGAGACCCAGTACTTC
TRBJ2-3	TRBV9	TRBD2	.	CASSPRGAGDSDTQYF	TGTGCCAGCAGCCCCCGTGGAGCGGGAGACTCAGATACGCAGTATTTT
TRBJ1-1	TRBV7-9	TRBD1	.	CASSPWGQLNTEAFF	TGTGCCAGCAGCCCGTGGGGACAGCTAAACACTGAAGCTTTCTTT
TRBJ2-1	TRBV7-8	TRBD2	once	CASSLSGTRNEQFF	TGTGCCAGCAGCTTATCCGGGACTAGGAATGAGCAGTTCTTC
TRBJ1-1	TRBV9	.	.	CASSVTSGTEAFF	TGTGCCAGCAGCGTCACATCGGGCACTGAAGCTTTCTTT
TRBJ1-4	TRBV7-8	TRBD1	.	CASSPGTGTANEKLFF	TGTGCCAGCAGCCCCGGTACCGGGACAGCGAATGAAAAACTGTTTTTT
TRBJ2-1	TRBV7-9	.	.	CASSSSRQHNEQFF	TGTGCCAGCAGCTCTTCCAGACAGCACAATGAGCAGTTCTTC
TRBJ1-1	TRBV9	.	.	CASSVSTAANTEAFF	TGTGCCAGCAGCGTCTCGACAGCCGCGAACACTGAAGCTTTCTTT
TRBJ1-2	TRBV7-8	.	once	CASSLETVSYNYGYTF	TGTGCCAGCAGCTTAGAGACAGTAAGCTATAACTATGGCTACACCTTC
TRBJ2-3	TRBV6-6	TRBD1	.	CASSYGTGLTDTQYF	TGTGCCAGCAGTTACGGGACAGGACTCACAGATACGCAGTATTTT
TRBJ2-3	TRBV9	.	once	CASSVELITDTQYF	TGTGCCAGCAGCGTAGAGCTCATCACAGATACGCAGTATTTT
TRBJ1-1	TRBV29-1	.	.	CSVLGGGIEAFF	TGCAGCGTCTTAGGGGGGGGGATTGAAGCTTTCTTT
TRBJ2-7	TRBV10-2	.	.	CASTKSYEQYF	TGCGCCAGCACCAAGAGCTACGAGCAGTACTTC
TRBJ2-1	TRBV7-9	TRBD2	.	CASSRGLALSYNEQFF	TGTGCCAGCAGCCGCGGACTAGCCCTCTCCTACAATGAGCAGTTCTTC
TRBJ2-7	TRBV7-6	TRBD1	.	CASSLGQGRFEQYF	TGTGCCAGCAGCTTAGGACAGGGTAGGTTCGAGCAGTACTTC
TRBJ1-2	TRBV19	TRBD1	.	CASSIGVWGQVRFLTF	TGTGCCAGTAGTATAGGTGTTTGGGGACAGGTCCGGTTTCTGACCTTC
TRBJ2-7	TRBV19	TRBD2	.	CASSGLAGSYEQYF	TGTGCCAGTAGTGGACTAGCGGGCTCCTACGAGCAGTACTTC
TRBJ1-3	TRBV18	.	.	CASSPGSGDGNTIYF	TGTGCCAGCTCACCGGGTTCAGGGGATGGAAACACCATATATTTT
TRBJ2-7	TRBV6-1	.	.	CASHPRSLGFYEQYF	TGTGCCAGCCATCCTAGGTCACTAGGATTTTACGAGCAGTACTTC
TRBJ1-2	TRBV4-1	.	.	CASNLRTASDYGYTF	TGCGCCAGCAACCTTAGGACAGCCTCGGACTATGGCTACACCTTC
TRBJ2-7	TRBV12-5	TRBD1	.	CASGTGTVYEQYF	TGTGCTAGTGGCACAGGGACAGTCTACGAGCAGTACTTC
TRBJ2-7	TRBV9	.	.	CASSGLAHEQYF	TGTGCCAGCAGCGGGTTAGCGCACGAGCAGTACTTC
TRBJ2-7	TRBV5-6	TRBD2	.	CASSLGLAESSYEQYF	TGTGCCAGCAGCTTGGGGCTAGCGGAAAGCTCCTACGAGCAGTACTTC
TRBJ2-3	TRBV5-1	.	.	CASSLQGGDTQYF	TGCGCCAGCAGCCTACAGGGTGGGGATACGCAGTATTTT
TRBJ2-3	TRBV19	.	.	CASSSWDFGTDTQYF	TGTGCCAGTAGTAGCTGGGACTTCGGCACAGATACGCAGTATTTT
TRBJ1-2	TRBV14	.	.	CASSQGWPHYGYTF	TGTGCCAGCAGCCAAGGCTGGCCGCACTATGGCTACACCTTC
TRBJ2-1	TRBV4-3	.	.	CASSRDYPTQNNEQFF	TGCGCCAGCAGCCGAGACTACCCGACACAAAACAATGAGCAGTTCTTC
TRBJ1-1	TRBV4-1	.	.	CASSPPTAILEAFF	TGCGCCAGCAGCCCACCGACAGCCATCCTCGAAGCTTTCTTT
TRBJ1-2	TRBV10-3	.	.	CAISELEGANYGYTF	TGTGCCATCAGTGAGCTCGAGGGGGCTAACTATGGCTACACCTTC
TRBJ1-2	TRBV7-2	.	once	CASSLAGRNYGYTF	TGTGCCAGCAGCTTAGCTGGCAGGAACTATGGCTACACCTTC